This T cell receptor (beta chain) was sequenced for a study of T-cell memory formation after mild COVID-19. About the research overall: Each donor largely had its own TCR clusters. Study-wide points: CD4+ bias marked clones expanding day 15 to 37, unlike balanced contracting clones.

Via MiXCR, TCRdb re-called the 5' RACE reads, giving one row per CDR3 protein. The sample has 450,000 to 700,000 distinct CDR3 sequences, about 20% seen once; the top ten hold around 13%. For this clonotype: The antigen is unknown.

Germline V gene lookup returns CDR1 MNHNS and CDR2 SASEGT. The CDR3 runs 14 residues. J gave up 4 bases and V 10 bases, and 6 bases lay outside the gene matches. This sequence originates from an adult woman who had mild COVID-19 (a few samples of this study predate the infection). Cell type and time point are not known. The rearrangement links TRBV6-1 to TRBJ2-2; 10 bases align to TRBD1. Sequencing was done on a sample of PBMCs or a T cell subset sorted from them (not recorded which). The CDR3 DNA reads TGTGCCACCTCGGGACAGGGGATCACCGGGGAGCTGTTTTTT. This sequence encodes CATSGQGITGELFF.